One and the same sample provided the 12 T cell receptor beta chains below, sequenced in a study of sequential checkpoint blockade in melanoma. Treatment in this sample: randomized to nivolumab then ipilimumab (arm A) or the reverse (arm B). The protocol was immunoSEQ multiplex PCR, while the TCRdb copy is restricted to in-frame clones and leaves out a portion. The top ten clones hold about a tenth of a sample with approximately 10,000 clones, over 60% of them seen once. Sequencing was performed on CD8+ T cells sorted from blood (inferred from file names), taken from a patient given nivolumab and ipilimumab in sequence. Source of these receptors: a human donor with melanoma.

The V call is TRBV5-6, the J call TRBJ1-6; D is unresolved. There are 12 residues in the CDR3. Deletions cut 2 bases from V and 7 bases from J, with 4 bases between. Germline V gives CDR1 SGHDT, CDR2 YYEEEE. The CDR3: CASSFRNSPLHF. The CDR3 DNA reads TGTGCCAGCAGCTTTCGGAATTCACCCCTCCACTTT.

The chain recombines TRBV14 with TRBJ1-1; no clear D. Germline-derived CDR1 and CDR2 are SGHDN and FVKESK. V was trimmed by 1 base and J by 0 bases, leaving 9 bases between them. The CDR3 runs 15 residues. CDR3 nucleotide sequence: TGTGCCAGCAGCCAAGTAGGCGGGTTGAACACTGAAGCTTTCTTT. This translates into CASSQVGGLNTEAFF.

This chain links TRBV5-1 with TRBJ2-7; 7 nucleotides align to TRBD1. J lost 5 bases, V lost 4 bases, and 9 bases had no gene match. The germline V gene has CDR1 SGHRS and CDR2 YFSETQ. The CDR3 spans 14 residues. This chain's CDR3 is CASSLHSGGNEQYF. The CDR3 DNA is TGCGCCAGCAGCCTCCATTCAGGGGGAAACGAGCAGTACTTC. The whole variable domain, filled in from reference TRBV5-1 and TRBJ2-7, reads KAGVTQTPRYLIKTRGQQVTLSCSPISGHRSVSWYQQTPGQGLQFLFEYFSETQRNKGNFPGRFSGRQFSNSRSEMNVSTLELGDSALYLCASSLHSGGNEQYFGPGTRLTVT.

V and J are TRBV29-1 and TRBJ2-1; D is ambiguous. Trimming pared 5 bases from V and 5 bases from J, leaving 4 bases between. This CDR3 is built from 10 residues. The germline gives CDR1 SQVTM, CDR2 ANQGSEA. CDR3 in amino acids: CSVPDNEQFF. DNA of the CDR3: TGCAGCGTTCCCGACAATGAGCAGTTCTTC.

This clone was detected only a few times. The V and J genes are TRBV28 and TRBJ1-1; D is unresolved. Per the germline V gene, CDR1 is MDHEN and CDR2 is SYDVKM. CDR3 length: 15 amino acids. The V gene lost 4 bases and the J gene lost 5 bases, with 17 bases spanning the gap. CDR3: CASSWYSQAGTEAFF. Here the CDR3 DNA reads TGTGCCAGCAGTTGGTACAGCCAGGCGGGGACTGAAGCTTTCTTT.

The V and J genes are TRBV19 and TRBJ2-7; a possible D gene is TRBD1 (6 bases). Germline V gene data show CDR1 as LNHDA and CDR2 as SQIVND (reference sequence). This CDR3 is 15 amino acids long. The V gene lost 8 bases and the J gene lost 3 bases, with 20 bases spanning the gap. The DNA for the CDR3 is TGTGCCAGTTCTGGCCGGGACACGCTGATCTACGAGCAGTACTTC. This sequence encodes CASSGRDTLIYEQYF.

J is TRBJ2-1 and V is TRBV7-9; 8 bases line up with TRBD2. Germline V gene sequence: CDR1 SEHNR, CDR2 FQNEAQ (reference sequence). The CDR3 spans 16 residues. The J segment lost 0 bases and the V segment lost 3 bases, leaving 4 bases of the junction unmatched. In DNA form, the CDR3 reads TGTGCCAGCAGCTTTGCAAGCGGGAGCTCCTACAATGAGCAGTTCTTC. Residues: CASSFASGSSYNEQFF.

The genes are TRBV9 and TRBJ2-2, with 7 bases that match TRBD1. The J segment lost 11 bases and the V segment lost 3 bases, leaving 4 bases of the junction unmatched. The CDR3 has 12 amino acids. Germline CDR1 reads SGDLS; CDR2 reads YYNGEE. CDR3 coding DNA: TGTGCCAGCAGCGACGACAGGGCCGAGCTGTTTTTT. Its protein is CASSDDRAELFF.

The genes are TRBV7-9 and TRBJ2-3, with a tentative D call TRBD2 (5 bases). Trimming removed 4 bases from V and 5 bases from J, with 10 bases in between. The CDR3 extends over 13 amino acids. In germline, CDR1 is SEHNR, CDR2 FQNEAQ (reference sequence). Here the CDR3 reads CASSSDYEDTQYF. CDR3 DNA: TGTGCCAGCAGCTCCGACTATGAAGATACGCAGTATTTT.

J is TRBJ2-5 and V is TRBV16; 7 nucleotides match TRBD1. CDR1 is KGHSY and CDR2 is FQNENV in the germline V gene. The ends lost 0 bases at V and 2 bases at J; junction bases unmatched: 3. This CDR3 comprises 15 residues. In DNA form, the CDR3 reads TGTGCCAGCAGCCAATCGGGCAGGGGGCAAGAGACCCAGTACTTC. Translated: CASSQSGRGQETQYF.

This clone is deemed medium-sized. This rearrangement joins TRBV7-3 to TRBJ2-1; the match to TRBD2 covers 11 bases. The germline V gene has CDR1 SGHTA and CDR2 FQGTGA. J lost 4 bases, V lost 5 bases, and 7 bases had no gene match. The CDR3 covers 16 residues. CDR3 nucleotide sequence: TGTGCCAGCAGCCCCAAGACTAGCGGGATGTACAATGAGCAGTTCTTC. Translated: CASSPKTSGMYNEQFF.

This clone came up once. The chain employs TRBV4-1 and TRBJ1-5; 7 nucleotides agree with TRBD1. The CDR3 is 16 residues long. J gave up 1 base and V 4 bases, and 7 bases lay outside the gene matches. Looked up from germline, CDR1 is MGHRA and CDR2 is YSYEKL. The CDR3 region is CASSLYGTASNQPQHF. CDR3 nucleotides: TGCGCCAGCAGCCTCTACGGGACAGCCAGCAATCAGCCCCAGCATTTT.